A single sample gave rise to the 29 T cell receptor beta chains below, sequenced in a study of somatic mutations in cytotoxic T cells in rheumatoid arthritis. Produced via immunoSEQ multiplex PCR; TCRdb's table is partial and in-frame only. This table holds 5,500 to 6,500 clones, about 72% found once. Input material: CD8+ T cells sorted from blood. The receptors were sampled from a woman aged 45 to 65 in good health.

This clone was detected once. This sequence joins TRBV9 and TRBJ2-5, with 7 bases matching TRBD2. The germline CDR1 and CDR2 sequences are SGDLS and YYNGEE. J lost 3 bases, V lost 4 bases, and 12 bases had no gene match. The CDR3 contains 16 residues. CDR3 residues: CASSLSMTGGEETQYF. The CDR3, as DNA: TGTGCCAGCAGCCTCTCCATGACGGGGGGAGAAGAGACCCAGTACTTC. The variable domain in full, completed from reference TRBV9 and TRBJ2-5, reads DSGVTQTPKHLITATGQRVTLRCSPRSGDLSVYWYQQSLDQGLQFLIQYYNGEERAKGNILERFSAQQFPDLHSELNLSSLELGDSALYFCASSLSMTGGEETQYFGPGTRLLVL.

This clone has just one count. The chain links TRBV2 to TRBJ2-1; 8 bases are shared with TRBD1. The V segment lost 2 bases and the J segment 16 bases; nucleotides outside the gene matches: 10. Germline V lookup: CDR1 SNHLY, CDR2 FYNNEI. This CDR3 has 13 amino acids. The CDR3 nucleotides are TGTGCCAGCAGTGAACCCGACAGGGGTATCTACTTCTTC. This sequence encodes CASSEPDRGIYFF.

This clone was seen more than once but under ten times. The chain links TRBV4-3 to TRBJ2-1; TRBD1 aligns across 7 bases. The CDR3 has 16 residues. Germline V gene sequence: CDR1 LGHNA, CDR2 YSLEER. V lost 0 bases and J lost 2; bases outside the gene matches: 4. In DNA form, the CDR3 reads TGCGCCAGCAGCCAAGATGGGACAGAACCCTACAATGAGCAGTTCTTC. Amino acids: CASSQDGTEPYNEQFF.

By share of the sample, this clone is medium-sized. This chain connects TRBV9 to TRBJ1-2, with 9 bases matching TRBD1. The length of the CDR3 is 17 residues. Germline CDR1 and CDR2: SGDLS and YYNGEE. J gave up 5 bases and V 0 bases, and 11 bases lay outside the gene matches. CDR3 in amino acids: CASSVAYRGRGLYGYTF. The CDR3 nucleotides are TGTGCCAGCAGCGTAGCTTACAGGGGGCGAGGGCTGTATGGCTACACCTTC.

The CDR3 region has the DNA TGTGCCAGCAGTTCGCAAGGAGTGTCTGGGGCCAACGTCCTGACTTTC. It translates to CASSSQGVSGANVLTF. The chain recombines TRBV27 with TRBJ2-6; D call uncertain. The CDR3 consists of 16 residues. Trimming pared 4 bases from V and 1 base from J, leaving 11 bases between. Germline V lookup: CDR1 MNHEY, CDR2 SMNVEV (reference sequence).

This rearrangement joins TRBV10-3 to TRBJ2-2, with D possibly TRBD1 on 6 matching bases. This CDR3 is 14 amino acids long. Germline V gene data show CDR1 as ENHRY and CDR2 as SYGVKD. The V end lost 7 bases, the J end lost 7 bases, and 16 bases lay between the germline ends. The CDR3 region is CAIKGTQDSGELFF. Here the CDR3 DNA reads TGTGCCATCAAGGGGACACAGGACAGCGGGGAGCTGTTTTTT.

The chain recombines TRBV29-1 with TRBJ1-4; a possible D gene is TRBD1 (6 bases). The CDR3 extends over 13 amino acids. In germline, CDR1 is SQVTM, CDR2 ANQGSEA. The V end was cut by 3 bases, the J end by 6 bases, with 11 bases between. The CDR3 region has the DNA TGCAGCGTTGAGGGGGAGGGGGATGAAAAACTGTTTTTT. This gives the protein CSVEGEGDEKLFF.

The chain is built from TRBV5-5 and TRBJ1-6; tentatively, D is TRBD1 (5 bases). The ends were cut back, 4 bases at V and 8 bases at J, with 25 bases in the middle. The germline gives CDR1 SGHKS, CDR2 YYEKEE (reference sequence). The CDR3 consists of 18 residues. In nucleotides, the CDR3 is TGTGCCAGCAGCCAGGATCCAACCTTGTGGACGGGGGATTCACCCCTCCACTTT. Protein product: CASSQDPTLWTGDSPLHF.

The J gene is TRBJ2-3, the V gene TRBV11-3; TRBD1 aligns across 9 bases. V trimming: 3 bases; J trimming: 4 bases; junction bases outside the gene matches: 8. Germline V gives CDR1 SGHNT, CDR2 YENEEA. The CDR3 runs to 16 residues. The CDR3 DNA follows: TGTGCCAGCAGCTTTACCTCTACAGGGGGCGCAGATACGCAGTATTTT. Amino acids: CASSFTSTGGADTQYF.

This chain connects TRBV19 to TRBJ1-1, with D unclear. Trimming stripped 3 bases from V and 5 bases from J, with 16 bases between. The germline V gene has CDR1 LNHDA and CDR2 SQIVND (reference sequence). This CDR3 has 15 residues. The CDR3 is CASSMGWGGTTEAFF. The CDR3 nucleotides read TGTGCCAGTAGTATGGGGTGGGGAGGAACAACTGAAGCTTTCTTT.

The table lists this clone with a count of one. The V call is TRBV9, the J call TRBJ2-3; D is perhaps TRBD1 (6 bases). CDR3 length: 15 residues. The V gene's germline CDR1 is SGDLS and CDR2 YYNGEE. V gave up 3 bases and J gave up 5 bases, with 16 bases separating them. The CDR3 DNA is TGTGCCAGCAGCGCTAACAGGGAAGGGGGAGATACGCAGTATTTT. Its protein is CASSANREGGDTQYF.

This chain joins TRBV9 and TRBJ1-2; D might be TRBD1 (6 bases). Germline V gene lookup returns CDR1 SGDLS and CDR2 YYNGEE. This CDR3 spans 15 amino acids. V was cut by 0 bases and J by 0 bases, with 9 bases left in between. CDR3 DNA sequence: TGTGCCAGCAGCGTAGGGGGGGGCTCTAACTATGGCTACACCTTC. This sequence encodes CASSVGGGSNYGYTF.

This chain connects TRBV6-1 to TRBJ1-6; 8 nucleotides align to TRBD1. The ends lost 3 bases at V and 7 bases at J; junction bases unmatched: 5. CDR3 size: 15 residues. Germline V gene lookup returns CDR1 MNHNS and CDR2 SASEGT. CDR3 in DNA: TGTGCCAGCAGTGACGACAGGGGCGGCAATTCACCCCTCCACTTT. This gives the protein CASSDDRGGNSPLHF.

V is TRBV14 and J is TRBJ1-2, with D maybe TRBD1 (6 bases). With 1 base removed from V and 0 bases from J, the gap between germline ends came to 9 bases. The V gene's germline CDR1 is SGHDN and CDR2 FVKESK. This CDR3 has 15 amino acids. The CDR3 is CASSQVDRPNYGYTF. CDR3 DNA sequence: TGTGCCAGCAGCCAAGTCGACAGGCCTAACTATGGCTACACCTTC.

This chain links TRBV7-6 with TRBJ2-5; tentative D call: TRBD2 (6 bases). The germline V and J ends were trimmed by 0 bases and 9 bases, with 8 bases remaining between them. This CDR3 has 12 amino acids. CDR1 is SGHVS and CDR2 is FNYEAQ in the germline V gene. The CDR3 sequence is CASSLATGAQYF. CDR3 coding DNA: TGTGCCAGCAGCTTAGCGACGGGGGCCCAGTACTTC. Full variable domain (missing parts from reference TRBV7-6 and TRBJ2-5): GAGVSQSPRYKVTKRGQDVALRCDPISGHVSLYWYRQALGQGPEFLTYFNYEAQQDKSGLPNDRFSAERPEGSISTLTIQRTEQRDSAMYRCASSLATGAQYFGPGTRLLVL.

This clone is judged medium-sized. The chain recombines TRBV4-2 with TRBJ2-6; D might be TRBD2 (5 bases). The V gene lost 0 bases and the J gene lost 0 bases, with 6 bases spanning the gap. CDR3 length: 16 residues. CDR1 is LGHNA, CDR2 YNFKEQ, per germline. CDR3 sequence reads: CASSQDRDSGANVLTF. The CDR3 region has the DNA TGTGCCAGCAGCCAAGATCGGGACTCTGGGGCCAACGTCCTGACTTTC.

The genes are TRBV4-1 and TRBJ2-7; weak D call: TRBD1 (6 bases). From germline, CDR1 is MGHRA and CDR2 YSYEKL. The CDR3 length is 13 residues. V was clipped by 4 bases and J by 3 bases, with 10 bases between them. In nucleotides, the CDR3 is TGCGCCAGCAGCCGCCCGGACAGCTACGAGCAGTACTTC. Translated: CASSRPDSYEQYF.

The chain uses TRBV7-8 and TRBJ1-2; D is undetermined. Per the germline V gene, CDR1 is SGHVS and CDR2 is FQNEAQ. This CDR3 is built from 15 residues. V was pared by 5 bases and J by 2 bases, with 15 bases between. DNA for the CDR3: TGTGCCAGCAGCCCCGGGTCGGATACCAACTATGGCTACACCTTC. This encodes CASSPGSDTNYGYTF.

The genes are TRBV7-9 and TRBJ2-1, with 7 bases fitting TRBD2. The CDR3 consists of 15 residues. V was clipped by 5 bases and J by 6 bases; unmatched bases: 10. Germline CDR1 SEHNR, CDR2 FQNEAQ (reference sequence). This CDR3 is CASSGREREVNEQFF. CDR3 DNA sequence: TGTGCCAGCAGCGGGCGGGAGCGTGAGGTCAATGAGCAGTTCTTC.

The CDR3 DNA sequence: TGCAGTGCTTCAGGGAATTATGGCTACACCTTC. This sequence encodes CSASGNYGYTF. The chain uses TRBV20-1 and TRBJ1-2; perhaps TRBD1 as D (5 bases). There are 11 residues in the CDR3. V was cut by 5 bases and J by 5 bases, with 9 bases left in between. Germline V CDR1 and CDR2: DFQATT, SNEGSKA (reference sequence).

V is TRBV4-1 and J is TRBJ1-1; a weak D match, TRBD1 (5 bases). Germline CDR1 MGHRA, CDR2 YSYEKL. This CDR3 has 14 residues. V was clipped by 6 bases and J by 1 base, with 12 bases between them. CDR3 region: CASSPRVGNTEAFF. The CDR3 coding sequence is TGCGCCAGCAGTCCCAGGGTTGGGAACACTGAAGCTTTCTTT.

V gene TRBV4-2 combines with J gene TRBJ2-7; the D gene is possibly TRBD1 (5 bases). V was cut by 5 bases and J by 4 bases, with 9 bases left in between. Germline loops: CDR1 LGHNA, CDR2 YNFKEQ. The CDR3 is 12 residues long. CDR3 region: CASSFQGYEQYF. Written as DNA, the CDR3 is TGTGCCAGCAGCTTCCAGGGTTACGAGCAGTACTTC.

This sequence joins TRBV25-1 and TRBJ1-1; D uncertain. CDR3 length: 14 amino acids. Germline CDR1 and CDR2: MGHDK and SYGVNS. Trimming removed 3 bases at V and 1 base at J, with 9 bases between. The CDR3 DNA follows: TGTGCCAGCAGTGATCTCACAGAGAACACTGAAGCTTTCTTT. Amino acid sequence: CASSDLTENTEAFF.

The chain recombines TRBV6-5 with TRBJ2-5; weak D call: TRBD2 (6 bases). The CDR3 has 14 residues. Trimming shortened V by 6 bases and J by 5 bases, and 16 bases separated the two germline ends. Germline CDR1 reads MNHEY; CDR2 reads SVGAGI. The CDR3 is CASRSPEAGETQYF. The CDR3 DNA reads TGTGCCAGCAGGTCCCCGGAGGCGGGGGAGACCCAGTACTTC.

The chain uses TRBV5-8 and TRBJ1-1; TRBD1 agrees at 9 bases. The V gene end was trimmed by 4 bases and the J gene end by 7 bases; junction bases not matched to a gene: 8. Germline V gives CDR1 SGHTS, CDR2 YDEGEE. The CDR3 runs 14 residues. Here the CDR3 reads CASSTAGTGFEAFF. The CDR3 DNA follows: TGTGCCAGCAGCACCGCCGGGACAGGGTTTGAAGCTTTCTTT.

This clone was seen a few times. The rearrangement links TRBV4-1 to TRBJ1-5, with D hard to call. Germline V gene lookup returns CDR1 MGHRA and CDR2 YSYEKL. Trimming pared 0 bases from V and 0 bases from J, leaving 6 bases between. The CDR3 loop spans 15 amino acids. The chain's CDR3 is CASSQDGFSNQPQHF. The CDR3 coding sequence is TGCGCCAGCAGCCAAGACGGGTTTAGCAATCAGCCCCAGCATTTT.

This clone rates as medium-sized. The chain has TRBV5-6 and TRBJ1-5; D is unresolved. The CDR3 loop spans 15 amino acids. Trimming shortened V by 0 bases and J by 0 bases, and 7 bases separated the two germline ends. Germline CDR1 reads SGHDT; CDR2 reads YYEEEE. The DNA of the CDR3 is TGTGCCAGCAGCTTGGTCACATCTAGCAATCAGCCCCAGCATTTT. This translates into CASSLVTSSNQPQHF.

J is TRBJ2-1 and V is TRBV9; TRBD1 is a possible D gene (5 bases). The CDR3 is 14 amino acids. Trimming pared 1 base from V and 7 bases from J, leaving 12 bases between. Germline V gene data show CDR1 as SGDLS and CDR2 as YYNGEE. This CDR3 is CASSVRAGINEQFF. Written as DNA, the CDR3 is TGTGCCAGCAGCGTAAGGGCAGGGATTAATGAGCAGTTCTTC.

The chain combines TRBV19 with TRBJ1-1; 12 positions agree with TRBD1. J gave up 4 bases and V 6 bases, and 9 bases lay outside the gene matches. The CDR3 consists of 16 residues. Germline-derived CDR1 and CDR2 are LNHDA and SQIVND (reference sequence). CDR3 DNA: TGTGCCAGTAGAGGGACAGGGGGCGTTTTGGGCACTGAAGCTTTCTTT. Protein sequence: CASRGTGGVLGTEAFF. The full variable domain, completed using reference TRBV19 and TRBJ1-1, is DGGITQSPKYLFRKEGQNVTLSCEQNLNHDAMYWYRQDPGQGLRLIYYSQIVNDFQKGDIAEGYSVSREKKESFPLTVTSAQKNPTAFYLCASRGTGGVLGTEAFFGQGTRLTVV.